The present entry profiles one TCR beta chain with its context. The data were taken from a study of blood T cell repertoires in COVID-19. As for the study in general: T cells, B-cell-depleted T cells, or PBMCs supplied cDNA or gDNA.

CDR3 length: 14 amino acids. Per germline, CDR1 SGHRS and CDR2 YFSETQ. V gave up 0 bases and J gave up 4 bases, with 8 bases separating them. In the study's own analysis: How many nucleated cells were present was estimated from reference gene primer amplification. The method was immunoSEQ multiplex PCR; TCRdb's version includes in-frame clones alone and lacks a portion of them. That table is the source of V, J and clone size, and D and trimming were worked out from the DNA. This repertoire shows about 230,000 clones, approximately 89% found once; its top ten account for approximately 4.3%. Participants came from around 25 US areas, aged about 18 to 89 years. Cohort placement rested on clinical history that participants reported themselves.

This sequence joins TRBV5-1 and TRBJ1-3; D not certain. Sequencing was carried out using PBMCs or T cells enriched from blood (not recorded which). The source is a woman aged 30 to 39 with acute COVID-19. For the CDR3, the DNA is TGCGCCAGCAGCTTGGGGGCTGGAGGAAACACCATATATTTT. It specifies CASSLGAGGNTIYF.